This TCR beta chain was recorded in a study of blood T cells in healthy people across ages. The sample holds many counts of this clonotype. Alongside a J-beta primer mix, a sample-barcoded 5' primer served in a second PCR lasting about 6 to 12 cycles. One entry per CDR3 protein results from TCRdb running MiXCR on the 5' RACE reads. The data contain about 560,000 distinct CDR3 sequences, about a quarter of them singletons. This same sample was also taken into another study, of T cells of mothers and their children. This second study notes: Extracted RNA, in its entirety, went into cDNA synthesis at about 1.6 ug per 15 ul.

Sequencing input: blood. The sequence came from a boy aged 2-15 years in good health.

The DNA for the CDR3 is TGTGCCAGCAGCCTCGGACAGGGACGTACTGAAGCTTTCTTT. This translates into CASSLGQGRTEAFF. The J gene is TRBJ1-1, the V gene TRBV12-3 or TRBV12-4; 8 positions agree with TRBD1. V was pared by 6 bases and J by 5 bases, with 8 bases of the junction left unmatched. The CDR3 is 14 residues long.